This T cell receptor beta chain was documented in a study of T cell repertoires in cytomegalovirus infection. Background on the study: Signatures in public TCR beta sequences pointed to both CMV infection and matching HLA type. Study conclusions and caveats: Pooled public TCR beta family frequency picked out CMV carriers with the relevant HLA. HLA-C-restricted TCR beta clonotypes specific for CMV led the ex vivo response.

The germline gives CDR1 SEHNR, CDR2 FQNEAQ (reference sequence). V was clipped by 1 base and J by 0 bases, with 6 bases between them. The CDR3 has 15 residues. This clonotype was seen repeatedly, ten times or more. No antigen is known for it. TCRdb passed the reads through MiXCR, listing each CDR3 protein once. Among a few hundred thousand distinct CDR3 sequences listed, over 7.5% were seen once. V gene TRBV7-9 combines with J gene TRBJ1-4; D is undetermined. The source of this sequence is a human donor in good health (CMV status not recorded). Some clones in this sample may be carry-over from other donors' samples. Sequences were obtained from PBMCs. Here the CDR3 DNA reads TGTGCCAGCAGCTTAGTCCAGGCAACTAATGAAAAACTGTTTTTT. Translation: CASSLVQATNEKLFF.